This T cell receptor beta chain appears in the sequencing data of a study of OX40 agonist ivuxolimab in advanced cancers. Study background: Patients received intravenous ivuxolimab every 2 weeks at 0.01 to 10 mg/kg.

Trimming took 2 bases from V and 0 from J, leaving 12 bases between them. Germline lookup yields CDR1 WSHSY and CDR2 SAAADI. This CDR3 is 16 amino acids long. Note on this clone: Its cognate antigen is unknown.

Sequencing used immunoSEQ multiplex PCR; TCRdb keeps in-frame clones, though not all of them. The sample holds 100,000 or so clones, roughly nine tenths seen once. General observations from the study: Compared with CD4+, CD8+ T cells on average had more expanded clones. Certain nonresponders additionally had low normalized T-cell clonal expansion. Dose levels from 0.1 to 3.0 mg/kg saw CD4+ and CD8+ blood T cells expand clonally by week 6.

The material was CD4+ or CD8+ T cells sorted from blood, obtained in a trial of the OX40 agonist ivuxolimab. This receptor was identified in an adult with an advanced solid tumor such as melanoma, head and neck, liver or kidney cancer. The chain joins TRBV10-2 to TRBJ2-3; D remains unclear. The CDR3 bases are TGCGCCAGCAGTGAGGCCCGCGGAACTAGCACAGATACGCAGTATTTT. Amino acid sequence: CASSEARGTSTDTQYF.